Detailed here is one TCR beta chain. Its antigen is undetermined. The entry originates in a study of T cells expressing NK-cell markers. As for the study in general: According to the study, TCR beta repertoires originated from sorted CD3+CD56+NKG2C+, CD3+CD56+NKG2C- and CD3+CD56-NKG2C+ T cells. One of eight sequenced donors was HCMV-seronegative; the other seven were seropositive. Broader study findings: These clonotypes, the leaders elsewhere, also led the CD3+CD56-NKG2C+ fraction in a handful of donors. Each of a handful of donors carried dominant NKG2C+ clonotypes accounting for roughly 1.0-7.5% of CD8+ T cells.

This CDR3 is built from 14 residues. Germline V CDR1 and CDR2: KGHDR, SFDVKD. TCRdb reworked the 5' RACE reads into one entry per CDR3 protein, no DNA. The sample totals around 110,000 distinct CDR3 sequences. Sequences were obtained from blood T cells: a sorted CD56 or NKG2C T cell subset, CD4+ or CD8+ T cells, or bulk PBMC T cells (not recorded which). V is TRBV24-1 and J is TRBJ2-5; the D call from TCRdb, TRBD2, cannot be confirmed without DNA. The source is a woman aged 18 to 75 in good health. The CDR3 here is CATSEAGQQETQYF.